The rows below give T cell receptor beta chains drawn from one sample of a study of OX40 agonist ivuxolimab in advanced cancers. The method was immunoSEQ multiplex PCR; TCRdb's version includes in-frame clones alone and lacks a portion of them. The sample holds more than 80,000 clones; roughly nine tenths are singletons and the top ten take under 2%. The sample was CD4+ or CD8+ T cells sorted from blood, taken in a trial of the OX40 agonist ivuxolimab. The origin of the receptors is an adult with an advanced solid tumor such as melanoma, head and neck, liver or kidney cancer. Each CDR3 is given with its conserved first and last residue. The D gene is left open where the match is weak. Size tells how often a clone was seen (once, few, many) or the class of an expanded clone, and some rows leave it out.

cdr3_nt cdr3_aa cdr3_length j_call v_call clone_size d_call
TGTGCCAGCAGCCAAGATTGGCCTTACTACGAGCAGTACTTC CASSQDWPYYEQYF 14 TRBJ2-7 TRBV4-2 . .
TGTGCCAGCAGCTTAGATCTCGCGTCCAGGGGGGAGACCCAGTACTTC CASSLDLASRGETQYF 16 TRBJ2-5 TRBV11-2 . TRBD1
TGTGCCAGCTCACGACCATTGATGGCCAATGAGCAGTTCTTC CASSRPLMANEQFF 14 TRBJ2-1 TRBV18 . .
TGTGCCAGTACCGGCGGACAGAGCTCTGGAAACACCATATATTTT CASTGGQSSGNTIYF 15 TRBJ1-3 TRBV19 . .
TGTGCCAGCAGCTCAGGGGACAGGCGCTACGAGCAGTACTTC CASSSGDRRYEQYF 14 TRBJ2-7 TRBV7-2 . TRBD1
TGTGCCAGCAGCTCTGTCACCGGGGAGCTGTTTTTT CASSSVTGELFF 12 TRBJ2-2 TRBV5-6 few .
TGTGCCAGCAGCTTAGCTTCGGCAGGGTCCCAGCCCCAGCATTTT CASSLASAGSQPQHF 15 TRBJ1-5 TRBV7-2 . .
TGTGCCAGCAGAAACAGGGAGCATGGCTACACCTTC CASRNREHGYTF 12 TRBJ1-2 TRBV6-1 . .
TGCGCCAGCAGCGAGCCTAGCGGGAGTAATGAGCAGTTCTTC CASSEPSGSNEQFF 14 TRBJ2-1 TRBV5-1 . TRBD2
TGTGCCAGCAGTGAGTGGCGGGAGTCAACAGATACGCAGTATTTT CASSEWRESTDTQYF 15 TRBJ2-3 TRBV2 . TRBD2
TGTGCCAGTAGCAGGACCCCGCTGGCCATGATTGAGCAGTTCTTC CASSRTPLAMIEQFF 15 TRBJ2-1 TRBV19 . .
TGTGCCTGGAGTGAAGGAGGACGGCAGCCCCAGCATTTC CAWSEGGRQPQHF 13 TRBJ1-5 TRBV30 . .
TGTGCCAGCAGCAGACAAGCGAACACCGGGGAGCTGTTTTTT CASSRQANTGELFF 14 TRBJ2-2 TRBV7-9 . .
TGCGCCAGCAGATCCTCTTGGGGGGGCTCTGGGGCCAACGTCCTGACTTTC CASRSSWGGSGANVLTF 17 TRBJ2-6 TRBV10-2 . TRBD2
TGTGCCAGCAGCGGCCGGGACAGGGGGCTGGAGACCCAGTACTTC CASSGRDRGLETQYF 15 TRBJ2-5 TRBV11-3 . TRBD1
TGCGCCAGCAGCTTGAGCGGTCAGACTAGCACAGATACGCAGTATTTT CASSLSGQTSTDTQYF 16 TRBJ2-3 TRBV5-1 . .
TGTGCCTGGAATGGTGGCGGGAGCGCAGATACGCAGTATTTT CAWNGGGSADTQYF 14 TRBJ2-3 TRBV30 . TRBD2
TGTGCCAGCAGCGCCGGGACTAGCGGTTGGACAAAAGAGACCCAGTACTTC CASSAGTSGWTKETQYF 17 TRBJ2-5 TRBV11-3 . TRBD2
TGTGCCAGCAGTCGACTAGCGGGAGGGCCGGATACGCAGTATTTT CASSRLAGGPDTQYF 15 TRBJ2-3 TRBV7-2 . TRBD2
TGTGCCAGCAGCCCGTGGACAGGCGACGAGCAGTACTTC CASSPWTGDEQYF 13 TRBJ2-7 TRBV9 . TRBD1
TGTGCCAGCTCACCAGTAGCAGGCACCTCTGGAAACACCATATATTTT CASSPVAGTSGNTIYF 16 TRBJ1-3 TRBV18 . .
TGCGCCAGCAGCCGGGGACAGGGCACAGATACGCAGTATTTT CASSRGQGTDTQYF 14 TRBJ2-3 TRBV5-1 once TRBD1
TGTGCCAGCAGACGTGGGGGATCTGACTACACCTTC CASRRGGSDYTF 12 TRBJ1-2 TRBV28 . .
TGTGCCACCAGCAGAGATCGAGTCAGGACTGGAAACACCATATATTTT CATSRDRVRTGNTIYF 16 TRBJ1-3 TRBV15 . .
TGTGCCAGCAGCTTTCCGGGACAGCCCTACGAGCAGTACTTC CASSFPGQPYEQYF 14 TRBJ2-7 TRBV7-3 . TRBD1
TGTGCCAGCAGTTTCGAATATGAGCAGTTCTTC CASSFEYEQFF 11 TRBJ2-1 TRBV7-9 . .
TGTGCCAGCAGTTACTCGGTAGCGGGAGTCAATGAGCAGTTCTTC CASSYSVAGVNEQFF 15 TRBJ2-1 TRBV6-5 . TRBD2
TGTGCCAGCAAAAAAGCGGGAGCGTCCTACGAGCAGTACTTC CASKKAGASYEQYF 14 TRBJ2-7 TRBV27 . TRBD2
TGTGCCAGCTCACCCCGCTCCTACGAGCAGTACTTC CASSPRSYEQYF 12 TRBJ2-7 TRBV18 . .
TGCGCCAGCAGCCCGTACAATTTACAGGGCTACACCTTC CASSPYNLQGYTF 13 TRBJ1-2 TRBV5-1 . .
TGTGCCAGCAGTCCGGACAGTGCGCTCTATGGCTACACCTTC CASSPDSALYGYTF 14 TRBJ1-2 TRBV2 . .
TGTGCCAGCAGTTCCTCTTCAGAGACCCAGTACTTC CASSSSSETQYF 12 TRBJ2-5 TRBV28 . .
TGTGCCAGCAGCTTAGACTACAGGGCTTCCTACGAGCAGTACTTC CASSLDYRASYEQYF 15 TRBJ2-7 TRBV7-2 . .
TGTGCCAGCTCACCACGACTAGCGGGTACGGAGACCCAGTACTTC CASSPRLAGTETQYF 15 TRBJ2-5 TRBV18 . TRBD2
TGTGCCAGCAGTACCAAAGTGAGCTCCTATAATTCACCCCTCCACTTT CASSTKVSSYNSPLHF 16 TRBJ1-6 TRBV28 . .
TGTGCCAGCAGCCAAGGGGCCCAGGGACTAAGCTCCTACAATGAGCAGTTCTTC CASSQGAQGLSSYNEQFF 18 TRBJ2-1 TRBV4-2 . TRBD2
TGTGCCAGCAGCTTCGAGGGGGGAGATGAAAAACTGTTTTTT CASSFEGGDEKLFF 14 TRBJ1-4 TRBV5-5 once .
TGTGCCAGCAGCCTGACAGGGAGGTGGACTGAAGCTTTCTTT CASSLTGRWTEAFF 14 TRBJ1-1 TRBV28 . TRBD1
TGTGCCAGCAGCGTAGCCCCAGCGGGAGTCTCTGGGGCCAACGTCCTGACTTTC CASSVAPAGVSGANVLTF 18 TRBJ2-6 TRBV9 once TRBD2
TGTGCCAGCAGCCAACGGACAGGGACCACAGATACGCAGTATTTT CASSQRTGTTDTQYF 15 TRBJ2-3 TRBV4-2 . TRBD1
TGTGCCAGCAGCGTAGCCCCTACCAATTACAATGAGCAGTTCTTC CASSVAPTNYNEQFF 15 TRBJ2-1 TRBV9 . .
TGCGCCAGCAGCTTAGCGGGAGGAGGAGAGACCCAGTACTTC CASSLAGGGETQYF 14 TRBJ2-5 TRBV5-1 . TRBD2
TGTGCCAGCAGCTTTAGCGGAGGCCAAGAGACCCAGTACTTC CASSFSGGQETQYF 14 TRBJ2-5 TRBV5-4 . .
TGTGCCAGCAGCGTTGGTCGGGACTCCGTCTACGAGCAGTACTTC CASSVGRDSVYEQYF 15 TRBJ2-7 TRBV7-2 . .
TGCGCCAGCAGCCCACAGGGTAACTATGGCTACACCTTC CASSPQGNYGYTF 13 TRBJ1-2 TRBV5-1 . .
TGTGCCAGCAGCTTAAACAGACTGCAAGAGACCCAGTACTTC CASSLNRLQETQYF 14 TRBJ2-5 TRBV7-9 . .
TGTGCCAGCAGTTTGTCCTGGGGGAACGAAAAACTGTTTTTT CASSLSWGNEKLFF 14 TRBJ1-4 TRBV2 . .
TGCGCCAGCAGCTTGGACGGAAGCTATGGCTACACCTTC CASSLDGSYGYTF 13 TRBJ1-2 TRBV5-1 . .
TGTGCCAGCAGCCTGGGGACACCCTCCCCCTTCAATGAGCAGTTCTTC CASSLGTPSPFNEQFF 16 TRBJ2-1 TRBV14 . .
TGTGCCAGCAGCTTAGGGGGACACGGCAAACAGTCTACGCAGTATTTT CASSLGGHGKQSTQYF 16 TRBJ2-3 TRBV13 . .
TGTGCCAGCAGCAAATGGACTAGCGGGAGGGGCACCTACGAGCAGTACTTC CASSKWTSGRGTYEQYF 17 TRBJ2-7 TRBV7-8 . TRBD2
TGTGCCAGCAGCTACCGAGGTAGCGGAGACTCTGGGGCCAACGTCCTGACTTTC CASSYRGSGDSGANVLTF 18 TRBJ2-6 TRBV7-8 . .
TGTGCCAGCAGTTCCATACGGGACAGGGAGTTCTTC CASSSIRDREFF 12 TRBJ2-1 TRBV27 . TRBD1